Listed below are T cell receptor beta chains from one sample, sequenced in a study of T cell responses to AZD1222 COVID-19 vaccine. Profiled with immunoSEQ multiplex PCR; TCRdb holds only in-frame clones, not every one. The data hold about 120,000 clones, with around 94% observed a single time. The source was peripheral blood, collected 28 days after the second AZD1222 dose. These receptors all stem from an adult who received the AZD1222 COVID-19 vaccine. The CDR3 runs from the conserved cysteine through the conserved F or W. The D gene is left open where the match is weak. The size entry is marked missing in some rows and otherwise reads once, few, many or a size class.

clone size	V gene	J gene	D gene	CDR3 DNA	CDR3 protein
.	TRBV5-8	TRBJ1-5	.	TGTGCCAGCAGCTTGGGGCAGGGTTACAATCAGCCCCAGCATTTT	CASSLGQGYNQPQHF
.	TRBV9	TRBJ1-6	.	TGTGCCAGCGGATCAAATTCACCCCTCCACTTT	CASGSNSPLHF
few	TRBV24-1	TRBJ2-3	TRBD1	TGTGCCACCAGTGCCGCCCGACCGGGACAGGGGACAGATACGCAGTATTTT	CATSAARPGQGTDTQYF
.	TRBV5-1	TRBJ2-2	.	TGCGCCAGCAGTCTAATAGGGTTTGGCACCGGGGAGCTGTTTTTT	CASSLIGFGTGELFF
.	TRBV28	TRBJ2-7	.	TGTGCCAGCAGGCCGACAGGCCCCACCTACGAGCAGTACTTC	CASRPTGPTYEQYF
.	TRBV9	TRBJ2-3	TRBD2	TGTGCCAGCAGCTCCGTTAGCGGGAGGCCCCCACTGGATACGCAGTATTTT	CASSSVSGRPPLDTQYF
.	TRBV4-1	TRBJ1-5	.	TGCGCCAGCAGCCAAGAAGTCACACTCGGGAATCAGCCCCAGCATTTT	CASSQEVTLGNQPQHF
.	TRBV7-9	TRBJ1-3	.	TGTGCCAGCAGCTTGTTCGACCACTCTGGAAACACCATATATTTT	CASSLFDHSGNTIYF
.	TRBV10-2	TRBJ2-7	.	TGCGCCAGCAGTGAGTCGGCAGGGACCTCCTACGAGCAGTACTTC	CASSESAGTSYEQYF
.	TRBV2	TRBJ2-1	.	TGTGCCATCGATGACAGAACCTACAATGAGCAGTTCTTC	CAIDDRTYNEQFF
.	TRBV2	TRBJ1-3	TRBD1	TGTGCCAGCAGTTATCAGGACAGGCCTGGAAACACCATATATTTT	CASSYQDRPGNTIYF
.	TRBV29-1	TRBJ1-1	TRBD1	TGCAGCGTTGGACAGGGTCGAACTGAAGCTTTCTTT	CSVGQGRTEAFF
once	TRBV14	TRBJ1-1	.	TGTGCCAGCAGCCAAGGGGGCCTCCAGGGTTTCTTT	CASSQGGLQGFF
.	TRBV9	TRBJ2-3	.	TGTGCCAGCAGCGTAAGGGCCACGGGGGATACGCAGTATTTT	CASSVRATGDTQYF
.	TRBV6-5	TRBJ2-7	TRBD1	TGTGCCAGCAGTTACTCTTATCACAGGGGAGTTAACGAGCAGTACTTC	CASSYSYHRGVNEQYF
.	TRBV7-6	TRBJ2-2	.	TGTGCCAGCAGCTCCGACCCGGGTTATCCCGGGGAGCTGTTTTTT	CASSSDPGYPGELFF
.	TRBV5-5	TRBJ1-5	.	TGTGCCAGCAGCTTGGGGCTGAGATCGGGATTGGGGCATAGCAATCAGCCCCAGCATTTT	CASSLGLRSGLGHSNQPQHF
.	TRBV11-3	TRBJ2-3	.	TGTGCCAGCAGCTTAGGGCGCACAGATACGCAGTATTTT	CASSLGRTDTQYF
.	TRBV27	TRBJ2-2	TRBD1	TGTGCCAGCAGCCATACAGGGGTGGCCGGGGAGCTGTTTTTT	CASSHTGVAGELFF
once	TRBV27	TRBJ2-1	TRBD2	TGTGCCAGCACCCCAACTAGCGGGAGTGGTAATGAGCAGTTCTTC	CASTPTSGSGNEQFF
.	TRBV19	TRBJ1-5	.	TGTGCCAGTAGTATCTCAGTGAATAGCAATCAGCCCCAGCATTTT	CASSISVNSNQPQHF
.	TRBV30	TRBJ1-6	.	TGTGCCTGGAGTGTACTTACCTCAAATTCACCCCTCCACTTT	CAWSVLTSNSPLHF
.	TRBV7-9	TRBJ2-3	.	TGTGCCGGCGCGGGTTTCACAGATACGCAGTATTTT	CAGAGFTDTQYF
once	TRBV6-4	TRBJ1-2	.	TGTGCCAGCAGTGCCGACAGGTCGGGTGGCTACACCTTC	CASSADRSGGYTF
.	TRBV28	TRBJ2-7	TRBD2	TGTGCCAGCACCCTTGAGGGAGGGGCAGCAACCTACGAGCAGTACTTC	CASTLEGGAATYEQYF
.	TRBV14	TRBJ1-2	.	TGTGCCAGCAGCCAAGGGAACCAGGGCGGCTACACCTTC	CASSQGNQGGYTF
.	TRBV18	TRBJ1-6	.	TGTGCCAGCTCACCGATGCGGGGGGTTAGCAATTCACCCCTCCACTTT	CASSPMRGVSNSPLHF
.	TRBV5-4	TRBJ2-3	TRBD2	TGTGCCAGCACCCCGTGGGCGGGAGGTGGAACAGATACGCAGTATTTT	CASTPWAGGGTDTQYF
.	TRBV3-1/TRBV3-2	TRBJ1-2	.	TGTGCCAGCAGCCGCCAAGGACGGGGCTATGGCTACACCTTC	CASSRQGRGYGYTF
.	TRBV28	TRBJ1-4	TRBD1	TGTGCAATTACAGGGGGTAATGAAAAACTGTTTTTT	CAITGGNEKLFF
once	TRBV30	TRBJ2-1	TRBD2	TGTGCCTGGAGTAGAACTAGCGTCCTAAGGAGTGAGCAGTTCTTC	CAWSRTSVLRSEQFF
.	TRBV28	TRBJ1-5	.	TGTGCCAGCAGGGGGCAGGAGAATAGCAATCAGCCCCAGCATTTT	CASRGQENSNQPQHF
.	TRBV6-5	TRBJ2-5	.	TGTGCCACCATGGGAATCCGTTTCCGGGAGACCCAGTACTTC	CATMGIRFRETQYF
.	TRBV27	TRBJ2-7	TRBD1	TGTGCCAGCAGGGCACAGGGGATGGCCGAGCAGTACTTC	CASRAQGMAEQYF
.	TRBV5-1	TRBJ1-2	.	TGCGCCAGCAGCCCGACAGGACAGAACTATGGCTACACCTTC	CASSPTGQNYGYTF
.	TRBV2	TRBJ1-1	.	TGTGCCAGCAGAGTAAAGACGGTTTCTATGAACACTGAAGCTTTCTTT	CASRVKTVSMNTEAFF
.	TRBV30	TRBJ1-1	.	TGTGCCTGGAGTGTACGGGGGAACACTGAAGCTTTCTTT	CAWSVRGNTEAFF
.	TRBV7-7	TRBJ2-1	TRBD2	TGTGCCAGCAGCTTAGGGGTATCGGCGGGAGGTCCTAATGAGCAGTTCTTC	CASSLGVSAGGPNEQFF
once	TRBV5-1	TRBJ1-1	.	TGCGCCAGCAGCTTGGAGGTAGACACTGAAGCTTTCTTT	CASSLEVDTEAFF
.	TRBV2	TRBJ2-7	TRBD2	TGTGCCAGCAGCGCAGAGCGGGAGAACGAGCAGTACTTC	CASSAERENEQYF
once	TRBV5-1	TRBJ2-3	.	TGCGCCAGCAGCTTGGATTTAGCGGCAGATACGCAGTATTTT	CASSLDLAADTQYF
.	TRBV29-1	TRBJ1-2	TRBD1	TGCAGCGTTGGACAGGGGGCTTTTGGCTACACCTTC	CSVGQGAFGYTF
.	TRBV3-1/TRBV3-2	TRBJ2-1	.	TGTGCCAGCAACAATAGGTACAATGAGCAGTTCTTC	CASNNRYNEQFF
.	TRBV5-1	TRBJ2-1	TRBD2	TGCGCCAGCAGCTTGGCAACTAGCGGGTTGAGTAATGAGCAGTTCTTC	CASSLATSGLSNEQFF
.	TRBV5-1	TRBJ2-2	TRBD2	TGCGCCAGCAGCTTGGGACTAGCGGGAGGGGAATACACCGGGGAGCTGTTTTTT	CASSLGLAGGEYTGELFF
.	TRBV6-1	TRBJ1-5	.	TGTGCCAGCAGTGATCCGGGTAGCAATCAGCCCCAGCATTTT	CASSDPGSNQPQHF
.	TRBV3-1/TRBV3-2	TRBJ1-1	TRBD1	TGTGCCAGCAGCCAAGATAGGGGCAGGGGGCGCGTTGAAGCTTTCTTT	CASSQDRGRGRVEAFF
.	TRBV24-1	TRBJ2-7	.	TGTGCCACCGTATTGATGGGGACTGGGTACGAGCAGTACTTC	CATVLMGTGYEQYF
.	TRBV7-8	TRBJ2-5	.	TGTGCCAGCAGCTTAGCGCTGGCTATTCAAGAGACCCAGTACTTC	CASSLALAIQETQYF
.	TRBV2	TRBJ1-1	TRBD1	TGTGCCAGCAGTGAGACAGGGGGCGCAGGCACTGAAGCTTTCTTT	CASSETGGAGTEAFF